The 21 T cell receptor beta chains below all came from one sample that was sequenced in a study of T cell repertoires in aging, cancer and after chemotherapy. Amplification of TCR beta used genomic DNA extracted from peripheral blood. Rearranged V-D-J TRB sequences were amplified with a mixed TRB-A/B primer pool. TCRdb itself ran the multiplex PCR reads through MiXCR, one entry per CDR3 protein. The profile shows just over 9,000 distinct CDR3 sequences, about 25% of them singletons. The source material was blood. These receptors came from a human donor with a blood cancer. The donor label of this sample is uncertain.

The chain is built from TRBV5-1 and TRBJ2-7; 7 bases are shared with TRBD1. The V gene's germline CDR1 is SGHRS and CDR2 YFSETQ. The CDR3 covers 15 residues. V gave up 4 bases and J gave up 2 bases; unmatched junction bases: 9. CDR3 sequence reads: CASSVTGTVPYEQYF. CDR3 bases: TGCGCCAGCAGCGTGACCGGGACAGTCCCCTACGAGCAGTACTTC.

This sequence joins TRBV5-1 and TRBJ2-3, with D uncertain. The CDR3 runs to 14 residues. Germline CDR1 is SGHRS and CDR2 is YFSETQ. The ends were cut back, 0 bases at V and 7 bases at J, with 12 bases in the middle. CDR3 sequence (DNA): TGCGCCAGCAGCTTGGTGTCGGTGGAAAATACGCAGTATTTT. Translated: CASSLVSVENTQYF.

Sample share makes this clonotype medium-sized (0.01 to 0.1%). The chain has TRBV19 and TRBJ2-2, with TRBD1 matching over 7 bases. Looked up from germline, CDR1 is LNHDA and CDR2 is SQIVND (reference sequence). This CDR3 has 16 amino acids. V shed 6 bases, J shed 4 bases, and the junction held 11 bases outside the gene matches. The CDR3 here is CASSNRQGWGTGELFF. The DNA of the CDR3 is TGTGCCAGTAGCAACCGACAGGGATGGGGCACCGGGGAGCTGTTTTTT. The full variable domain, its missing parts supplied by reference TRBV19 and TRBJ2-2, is DGGITQSPKYLFRKEGQNVTLSCEQNLNHDAMYWYRQDPGQGLRLIYYSQIVNDFQKGDIAEGYSVSREKKESFPLTVTSAQKNPTAFYLCASSNRQGWGTGELFFGEGSRLTVL.

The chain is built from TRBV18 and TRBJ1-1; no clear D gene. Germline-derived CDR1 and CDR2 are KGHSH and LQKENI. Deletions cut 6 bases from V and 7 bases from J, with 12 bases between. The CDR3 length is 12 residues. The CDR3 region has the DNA TGTGCCAGCTCGTCATCCGGCGGTGAAGCTTTCTTT. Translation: CASSSSGGEAFF. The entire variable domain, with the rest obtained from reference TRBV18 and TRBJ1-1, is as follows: NAGVMQNPRHLVRRRGQEARLRCSPMKGHSHVYWYRQLPEEGLKFMVYLQKENIIDESGMPKERFSAEFPKEGPSILRIQQVVRGDSAAYFCASSSSGGEAFFGQGTRLTVV.

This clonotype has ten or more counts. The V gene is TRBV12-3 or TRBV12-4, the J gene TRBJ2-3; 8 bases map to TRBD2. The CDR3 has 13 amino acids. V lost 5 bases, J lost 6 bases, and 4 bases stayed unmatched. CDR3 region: CASSPAGEDTQYF. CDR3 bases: TGTGCCAGCAGTCCAGCGGGAGAGGATACGCAGTATTTT.

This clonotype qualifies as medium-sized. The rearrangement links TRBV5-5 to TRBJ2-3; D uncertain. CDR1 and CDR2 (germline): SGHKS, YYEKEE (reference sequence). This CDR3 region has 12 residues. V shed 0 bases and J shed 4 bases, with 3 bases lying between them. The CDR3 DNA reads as TGTGCCAGCAGCTTGGTTTCAGATACGCAGTATTTT. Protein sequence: CASSLVSDTQYF.

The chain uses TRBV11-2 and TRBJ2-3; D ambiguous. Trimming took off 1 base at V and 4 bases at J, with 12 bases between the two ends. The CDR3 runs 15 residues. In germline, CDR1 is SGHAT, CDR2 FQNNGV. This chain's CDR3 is CASSLVPPKPDTQYF. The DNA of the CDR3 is TGTGCCAGCAGCTTAGTCCCCCCCAAGCCAGATACGCAGTATTTT.

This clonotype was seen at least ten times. The CDR3 region is CASRKTGVGNTIYF. DNA for the CDR3: TGTGCCAGCAGAAAGACAGGGGTTGGAAACACCATATATTTT. V and J are TRBV6-5 and TRBJ1-3; 8 bases map to TRBD1. Trimming took 6 bases from V and 3 from J; bases not matched to a gene: 4. Germline CDR1 is MNHEY and CDR2 is SVGAGI. The CDR3 runs to 14 residues.

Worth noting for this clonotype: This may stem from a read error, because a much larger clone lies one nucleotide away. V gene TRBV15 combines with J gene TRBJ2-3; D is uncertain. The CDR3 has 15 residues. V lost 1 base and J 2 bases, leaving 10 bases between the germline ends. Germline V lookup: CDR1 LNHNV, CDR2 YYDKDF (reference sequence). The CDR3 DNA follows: TGTGCCACCAGCAGAGTATTTTGGGCCACAGATACGCAGTATTTT. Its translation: CATSRVFWATDTQYF.

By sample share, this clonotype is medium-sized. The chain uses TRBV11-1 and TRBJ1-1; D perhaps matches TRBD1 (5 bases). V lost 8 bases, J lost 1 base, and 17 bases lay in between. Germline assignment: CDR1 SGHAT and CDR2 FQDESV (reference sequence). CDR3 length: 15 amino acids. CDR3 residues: CASRTKGDRNTEAFF. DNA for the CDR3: TGTGCCAGCCGTACAAAGGGCGACAGGAACACTGAAGCTTTCTTT.

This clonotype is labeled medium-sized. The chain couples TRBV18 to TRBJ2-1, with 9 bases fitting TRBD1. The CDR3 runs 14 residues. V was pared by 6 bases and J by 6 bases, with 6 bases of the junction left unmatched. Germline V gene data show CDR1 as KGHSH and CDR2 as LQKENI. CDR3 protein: CASSEDRGLNEQFF. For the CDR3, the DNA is TGTGCCAGCTCCGAGGACAGGGGCCTCAATGAGCAGTTCTTC.

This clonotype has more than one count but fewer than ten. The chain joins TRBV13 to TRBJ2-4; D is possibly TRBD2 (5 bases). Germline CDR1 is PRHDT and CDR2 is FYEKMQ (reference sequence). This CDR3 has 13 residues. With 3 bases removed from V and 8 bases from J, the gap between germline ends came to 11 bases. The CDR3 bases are TGTGCCAGCAGCTTCTCTGAGGGAGACATTCAGTACTTC. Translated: CASSFSEGDIQYF.

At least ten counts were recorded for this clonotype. The DNA for the CDR3 is TGTGCCAGCAGCTTGCCTAGCGACACAGATACGCAGTATTTT. Protein: CASSLPSDTDTQYF. The V call is TRBV5-4, the J call TRBJ2-3; D perhaps matches TRBD2 (6 bases). Germline V CDR1 and CDR2: SGHNT, YYREEE (reference sequence). The CDR3 length is 14 residues. V lost 1 base to trimming and J lost 2 bases, with 8 bases between them. The complete variable domain, with remaining parts taken from reference TRBV5-4 and TRBJ2-3, reads ETGVTQSPTHLIKTRGQQVTLRCSSQSGHNTVSWYQQALGQGPQFIFQYYREEENGRGNFPPRFSGLQFPNYSSELNVNALELDDSALYLCASSLPSDTDTQYFGPGTRLTVL.

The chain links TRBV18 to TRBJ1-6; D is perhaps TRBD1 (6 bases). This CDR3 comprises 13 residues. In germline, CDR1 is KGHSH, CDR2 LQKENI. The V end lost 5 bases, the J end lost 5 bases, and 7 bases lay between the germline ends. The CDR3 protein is CASSRTDNSPLHF. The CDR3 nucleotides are TGTGCCAGCTCAAGGACAGATAATTCACCCCTCCACTTT. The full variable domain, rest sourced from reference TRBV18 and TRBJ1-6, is NAGVMQNPRHLVRRRGQEARLRCSPMKGHSHVYWYRQLPEEGLKFMVYLQKENIIDESGMPKERFSAEFPKEGPSILRIQQVVRGDSAAYFCASSRTDNSPLHFGNGTRLTVT.

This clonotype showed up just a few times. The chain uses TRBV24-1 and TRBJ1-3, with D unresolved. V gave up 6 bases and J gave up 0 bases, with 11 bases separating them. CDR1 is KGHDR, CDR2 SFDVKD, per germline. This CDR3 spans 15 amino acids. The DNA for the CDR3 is TGTGCCACCAGTCCGGGAGTAAGCTCTGGAAACACCATATATTTT. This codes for CATSPGVSSGNTIYF.

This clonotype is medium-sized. In nucleotides, the CDR3 is TGTGCCAGCAGTCGGGAAGGGCCCGGGGATACGCAGTATTTT. Its translation: CASSREGPGDTQYF. V is TRBV6-5 and J is TRBJ2-3, with D possibly matching TRBD2 (5 bases). Germline-derived CDR1 and CDR2 are MNHEY and SVGAGI. The CDR3 has 14 residues. Trimming took 5 bases from V and 6 from J, leaving 15 bases between them.

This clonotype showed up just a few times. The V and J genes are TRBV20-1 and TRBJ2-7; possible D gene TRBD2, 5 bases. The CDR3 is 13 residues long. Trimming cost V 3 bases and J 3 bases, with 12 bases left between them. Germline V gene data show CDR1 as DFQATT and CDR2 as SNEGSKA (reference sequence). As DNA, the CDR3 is TGCAGTGCTAGGAGAGGGATTCGCTACGAGCAGTACTTC. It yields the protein CSARRGIRYEQYF.

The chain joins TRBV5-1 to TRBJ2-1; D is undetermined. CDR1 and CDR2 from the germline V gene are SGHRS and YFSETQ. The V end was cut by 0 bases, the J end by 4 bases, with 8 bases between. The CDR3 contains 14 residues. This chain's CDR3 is CASSLEAPYNEQFF. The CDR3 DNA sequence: TGCGCCAGCAGCTTGGAGGCGCCGTACAATGAGCAGTTCTTC. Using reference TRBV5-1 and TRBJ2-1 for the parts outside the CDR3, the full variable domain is KAGVTQTPRYLIKTRGQQVTLSCSPISGHRSVSWYQQTPGQGLQFLFEYFSETQRNKGNFPGRFSGRQFSNSRSEMNVSTLELGDSALYLCASSLEAPYNEQFFGPGTRLTVL.

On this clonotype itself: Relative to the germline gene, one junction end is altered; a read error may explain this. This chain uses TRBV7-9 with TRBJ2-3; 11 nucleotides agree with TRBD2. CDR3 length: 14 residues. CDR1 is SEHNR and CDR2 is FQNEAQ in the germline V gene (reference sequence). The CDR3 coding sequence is TGTGCCAGCAGCCTAGCGGGAGGCGCAGATACGCAGTATTTT. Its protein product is CASSLAGGADTQYF.

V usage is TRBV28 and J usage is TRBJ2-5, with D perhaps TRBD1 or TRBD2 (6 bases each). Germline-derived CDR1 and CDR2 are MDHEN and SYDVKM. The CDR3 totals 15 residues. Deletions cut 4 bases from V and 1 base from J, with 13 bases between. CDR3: CASSSHGGLQETQYF. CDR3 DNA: TGTGCCAGCAGTTCGCATGGGGGGCTCCAAGAGACCCAGTACTTC.

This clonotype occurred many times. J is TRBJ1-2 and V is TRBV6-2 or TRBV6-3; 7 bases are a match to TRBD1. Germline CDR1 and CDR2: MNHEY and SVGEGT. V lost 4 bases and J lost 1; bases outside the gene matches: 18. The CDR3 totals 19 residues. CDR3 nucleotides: TGTGCCAGCAGTTCGCAACTTATGACTTCGGACAGGAGTAACTATGGCTACACCTTC. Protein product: CASSSQLMTSDRSNYGYTF.